This is a list of T cell receptor beta chains from one sample in a study of cytomegalovirus exposure and HLA in healthy donors. The assay was immunoSEQ multiplex PCR, and TCRdb's table has in-frame clones only and misses some. The data hold a few hundred thousand clones, with 70% to 90% observed a single time. The material sequenced was PBMCs. The receptors derive from a woman aged 55 to 70 in good health and CMV-seropositive. CDR3s include the opening cysteine and the closing phenylalanine or tryptophan. The D gene is left open where the match is weak. A row's size may be missing; if present it is once, few, many or a size class.

- - TRBJ2-5 TRBV9 CASSVEGRVGETQYF TGTGCCAGCAGCGTAGAGGGCAGGGTGGGCGAGACCCAGTACTTC
- TRBD2 TRBJ2-1 TRBV4-1 CASSLEPPSGRGNEQFF TGCGCCAGCAGCCTCGAGCCCCCTAGCGGGAGGGGCAATGAGCAGTTCTTC
- - TRBJ2-4 TRBV19 CASSMDGGLAKNIQYF TGTGCCAGTAGTATGGACGGGGGACTAGCCAAAAACATTCAGTACTTC
- TRBD1 TRBJ2-5 TRBV29-1 CSVGTGELETQYF TGCAGCGTTGGGACAGGGGAATTGGAGACCCAGTACTTC
- - TRBJ1-2 TRBV2 CADTDGNYGYTF TGTGCAGACACCGACGGTAACTATGGCTACACCTTC
- - TRBJ2-5 TRBV14 CASSPAGETQYF TGTGCCAGCAGCCCGGCGGGAGAGACCCAGTACTTC
- - TRBJ2-2 TRBV7-9 CASSWRLATNTGELFF TGTGCCAGCAGCTGGCGCCTAGCGACGAACACCGGGGAGCTGTTTTTT
- TRBD2 TRBJ2-1 TRBV5-1 CASSFWSSGNPYNEQFF TGCGCCAGCAGCTTTTGGTCTAGCGGTAATCCATACAATGAGCAGTTCTTC
- - TRBJ1-1 TRBV11-3 CASSQGQNTEAFF TGTGCCAGCAGCCAGGGACAAAACACTGAAGCTTTCTTT
- TRBD1 TRBJ2-1 TRBV25-1 CASSEGIRGRDEQFF TGTGCCAGCAGTGAGGGGATCAGGGGGCGCGATGAGCAGTTCTTC
- - TRBJ2-7 TRBV2 CARKYRHPDEQYF TGTGCCAGAAAATACAGGCATCCGGACGAGCAGTACTTC
- TRBD2 TRBJ2-2 TRBV30 CARSGLVNTGELFF TGTGCCCGTTCAGGACTAGTTAACACCGGGGAGCTGTTTTTT
- TRBD2 TRBJ2-7 TRBV6-6 CASMRTSGTYEQYF TGTGCCAGCATGAGAACTAGCGGAACCTACGAGCAGTACTTC
- TRBD1 TRBJ1-4 TRBV19 CASRGRQGGEKLFF TGTGCCAGTCGAGGCCGACAGGGGGGCGAAAAACTGTTTTTT
few - TRBJ1-2 TRBV2 CASSAGGAPGSTGSNYGYTF TGTGCCAGCAGTGCCGGGGGGGCCCCTGGAAGTACAGGGTCCAACTATGGCTACACCTTC
once TRBD1 TRBJ1-5 TRBV2 CASSGQDRGVSGNQPQHF TGTGCCAGCAGTGGCCAGGACAGGGGAGTATCAGGGAATCAGCCCCAGCATTTT
once TRBD1 TRBJ1-5 TRBV19 CASSTGQGYNQPQHF TGTGCCAGTAGTACAGGACAGGGATACAATCAGCCCCAGCATTTT
- - TRBJ1-2 TRBV29-1 CSVRGGSDYGYTF TGCAGCGTTCGGGGGGGGTCGGACTATGGCTACACCTTC
- - TRBJ1-2 TRBV7-8 CASSLVGYYRENYGYTF TGTGCCAGCAGCTTAGTCGGATACTACAGGGAAAACTATGGCTACACCTTC
- - TRBJ2-4 TRBV5-1 CASSLRGSGIQYF TGCGCCAGCAGCTTGAGGGGGTCGGGCATTCAGTACTTC
few TRBD2 TRBJ2-3 TRBV27 CASGIAGEGPDTQYF TGTGCCAGCGGGATAGCGGGAGAGGGTCCAGATACGCAGTATTTT
- - TRBJ1-4 TRBV4-1 CASSHQRSQGSNEKLFF TGCGCCAGCAGCCACCAAAGATCCCAGGGCAGTAATGAAAAACTGTTTTTT
few TRBD2 TRBJ2-1 TRBV5-1 CASTTFPGLAGVGQFF TGCGCCAGCACGACCTTCCCGGGACTAGCGGGAGTAGGGCAGTTCTTC
once - TRBJ2-5 TRBV5-1 CASSPGQGGKETQYF TGCGCCAGCAGCCCAGGACAGGGAGGGAAAGAGACCCAGTACTTC
- - TRBJ2-1 TRBV27 CASSLGPGSYNEQFF TGTGCCAGCAGTTTGGGTCCGGGATCCTACAATGAGCAGTTCTTC
- TRBD1 TRBJ1-2 TRBV25-1 CASIGQGDGYTF TGTGCCAGCATCGGACAGGGTGATGGCTACACCTTC
- - TRBJ1-2 TRBV6-1 CASSPQNYGYTF TGTGCCAGCAGTCCCCAGAACTATGGCTACACCTTC
- - TRBJ1-1 TRBV7-2 CVSSSVLFDTEAFF TGTGTCAGCAGCTCCGTCTTGTTCGACACTGAAGCTTTCTTT
- - TRBJ1-2 TRBV7-2 CASSFASRSYTF TGTGCCAGCAGCTTTGCATCTAGGAGCTACACCTTC
- - TRBJ2-5 TRBV18 CASSPVQRGETQYF TGTGCCAGCTCACCGGTACAACGAGGAGAGACCCAGTACTTC
- TRBD1 TRBJ1-2 TRBV2 CASKEQGISYGYTF TGTGCCAGCAAGGAACAGGGGATAAGCTATGGCTACACCTTC
once - TRBJ2-1 TRBV18 CASSSEGDEQFF TGTGCCAGCTCATCCGAGGGGGATGAGCAGTTCTTC
- TRBD1 TRBJ1-1 TRBV18 CASSPDRAGEAFF TGTGCCAGCTCACCCGACAGGGCCGGTGAAGCTTTCTTT
once - TRBJ1-1 TRBV20-1 CSVATNTEAFF TGCAGTGTGGCAACGAACACTGAAGCTTTCTTT
few - TRBJ1-1 TRBV19 CASSVQGLGTEAFF TGTGCCAGTAGTGTTCAGGGGCTGGGCACTGAAGCTTTCTTT
- - TRBJ1-2 TRBV2 CASSETGPGGYTF TGTGCCAGCAGTGAGACCGGGCCAGGGGGCTACACCTTC